Each of the 24 T cell receptor beta chains below was sequenced from the same sample in a study of OX40 agonist ivuxolimab in advanced cancers. This table comes from immunoSEQ multiplex PCR, and its TCRdb copy is limited to in-frame clones, with some not included. The table shows roughly 40,000 clones, with about 85% occurring only once. Here the sequenced sample was CD4+ or CD8+ T cells sorted from blood, taken in a trial of the OX40 agonist ivuxolimab. The receptors originated from an adult with an advanced solid tumor such as melanoma, head and neck, liver or kidney cancer.

The chain recombines TRBV7-8 with TRBJ2-3, with 10 positions matching TRBD2. This CDR3 region has 15 residues. V trimming: 5 bases; J trimming: 5 bases; junction bases outside the gene matches: 7. The V gene's germline CDR1 is SGHVS and CDR2 FQNEAQ. The CDR3 sequence: CASSVQRGGRDTQYF. In DNA form, the CDR3 reads TGTGCCAGCAGCGTACAGCGGGGGGGGAGAGATACGCAGTATTTT. Based on the CDR3 plus reference TRBV7-8 and TRBJ2-3, the full variable domain is GAGVSQSPRYKVAKRGQDVALRCDPISGHVSLFWYQQALGQGPEFLTYFQNEAQLDKSGLPSDRFFAERPEGSVSTLKIQRTQQEDSAVYLCASSVQRGGRDTQYFGPGTRLTVL.

This clone has only a few counts. The chain carries TRBV7-6 and TRBJ2-7; 7 nucleotides align to TRBD2. The V segment lost 5 bases and the J segment 2 bases; nucleotides outside the gene matches: 6. This CDR3 contains 14 residues. Germline lookup yields CDR1 SGHVS and CDR2 FNYEAQ. The CDR3, as DNA: TGTGCCAGCAGCCGCGGACTAGACCCCTACGAGCAGTACTTC. It encodes CASSRGLDPYEQYF.

The V call is TRBV6-5, the J call TRBJ1-5, with 9 bases aligning to TRBD1. The CDR3 sequence is 15 residues long. Germline CDR1 reads MNHEY; CDR2 reads SVGAGI. V was pared by 4 bases and J by 5 bases, with 6 bases of the junction left unmatched. The CDR3 loop reads CASSWGQGRDQPQHF. As DNA, the CDR3 is TGTGCCAGCAGTTGGGGACAGGGCCGAGATCAGCCCCAGCATTTT.

By share, this clone ranks as medium-sized. As DNA, the CDR3 is TGTGCCAGCAGCCCCACCCGGGGGGTGACTGAAGCTTTCTTT. As protein: CASSPTRGVTEAFF. The chain is built from TRBV9 and TRBJ1-1; D is possibly TRBD1 (5 bases). The CDR3 runs to 14 residues. V was cut by 4 bases and J by 5 bases, with 15 bases left in between. The germline V gene has CDR1 SGDLS and CDR2 YYNGEE.

The chain employs TRBV9 and TRBJ2-3; D remains ambiguous. CDR3 length: 16 residues. The V end lost 3 bases, the J end lost 3 bases, and 17 bases lay between the germline ends. Per germline, CDR1 SGDLS and CDR2 YYNGEE. In DNA, the CDR3 is TGTGCCAGCAGCGCCGGCCACTCAGGTAAAACAGATACGCAGTATTTT. This codes for CASSAGHSGKTDTQYF.

This clone was counted at least ten times. The chain couples TRBV12-5 to TRBJ1-2; D ambiguous. The CDR3 consists of 16 residues. The germline gives CDR1 LGHNT, CDR2 FRNRAP. V lost 2 bases, J lost 4 bases, and 17 bases lay in between. CDR3 region: CASGLINRDASYGYTF. The CDR3 nucleotides read TGTGCTAGTGGTTTGATCAACCGGGATGCCAGCTATGGCTACACCTTC.

The chain uses TRBV15 and TRBJ2-7; no reliable D call. In germline, CDR1 is LNHNV, CDR2 YYDKDF (reference sequence). This CDR3 contains 15 residues. Between the trimmed V and J ends, which lost 5 bases and 2 bases, there was a span of 16 bases. Written as DNA, the CDR3 is TGTGCCACCAGCGACCCGACCGACACGACCTACGAGCAGTACTTC. This sequence encodes CATSDPTDTTYEQYF.

The chain recombines TRBV5-1 with TRBJ2-5; no clear D gene. From germline, CDR1 is SGHRS and CDR2 YFSETQ. The CDR3 consists of 13 residues. V gave up 3 bases and J gave up 5 bases, with 11 bases separating them. The CDR3 here is CASSSPAKETQYF. CDR3 nucleotides: TGCGCCAGCAGCTCGCCAGCTAAGGAGACCCAGTACTTC.

The chain couples TRBV30 to TRBJ2-2; the match to TRBD1 covers 8 bases. Trimming cost V 8 bases and J 4 bases; bases outside gene matches: 3. CDR3 length equals 12 residues. Germline CDR1 GTSNPN, CDR2 SVGIG (reference sequence). CDR3: CADDRGTGELFF. CDR3 sequence (DNA): TGTGCCGACGACAGGGGCACCGGGGAGCTGTTTTTT.

The gene calls are TRBV9 and TRBJ2-7; TRBD2 is a possible D gene (6 bases). The V end was cut by 0 bases, the J end by 0 bases, with 7 bases between. In germline, CDR1 is SGDLS, CDR2 YYNGEE. This CDR3 has 14 amino acids. Here the CDR3 DNA reads TGTGCCAGCAGCGTAGGGGACTCCTCCTACGAGCAGTACTTC. It yields the protein CASSVGDSSYEQYF.

The chain employs TRBV4-1 and TRBJ2-7, with D uncertain. The CDR3 has 18 residues. V was trimmed by 1 base and J by 0 bases, leaving 19 bases between them. CDR1 is MGHRA and CDR2 is YSYEKL in the germline V gene. In nucleotides, the CDR3 is TGCGCCAGCAGCCAAGGGGATTATACCAAGATAAACTCCTACGAGCAGTACTTC. Protein product: CASSQGDYTKINSYEQYF.

CDR3: CASSEYYQTTNEKLFF. The CDR3 coding sequence is TGTGCCAGCAGTGAATATTACCAGACAACTAATGAAAAACTGTTTTTT. The rearrangement joins TRBV25-1 to TRBJ1-4; D is ambiguous. V was trimmed by 0 bases and J by 0 bases, leaving 8 bases between them. CDR1 and CDR2 (germline): MGHDK, SYGVNS. The CDR3 length is 16 residues. Complete variable domain (other parts from reference TRBV25-1 and TRBJ1-4): EADIYQTPRYLVIGTGKKITLECSQTMGHDKMYWYQQDPGMELHLIHYSYGVNSTEKGDLSSESTVSRIRTEHFPLTLESARPSHTSQYLCASSEYYQTTNEKLFFGSGTQLSVL.

The V and J genes are TRBV11-2 and TRBJ2-7, with TRBD2 identical over 7 bases. The CDR3 runs to 19 residues. J was trimmed by 3 bases and V by 2 bases; bases with no gene match: 19. Germline V gene data show CDR1 as SGHAT and CDR2 as FQNNGV. The CDR3 DNA is TGTGCCAGCAGCTTATCGGTAGTGGGGCTAGCGGATATAGACTACGAGCAGTACTTC. This encodes CASSLSVVGLADIDYEQYF.

The chain is built from TRBV16 and TRBJ2-4; TRBD2 might be the D (7 bases). Germline values: CDR1 KGHSY, CDR2 FQNENV. V dropped 0 bases and J dropped 1 base, with 13 bases sitting between them. This CDR3 has 17 amino acids. The CDR3 loop is CASSQSGGHFAKNIQYF. The CDR3 bases are TGTGCCAGCAGCCAATCCGGGGGGCACTTCGCCAAAAACATTCAGTACTTC. Complete variable domain (other parts from reference TRBV16 and TRBJ2-4): GEEVAQTPKHLVRGEGQKAKLYCAPIKGHSYVFWYQQVLKNEFKFLISFQNENVFDETGMPKERFSAKCLPNSPCSLEIQATKLEDSAVYFCASSQSGGHFAKNIQYFGAGTRLSVL.

The chain has TRBV5-8 and TRBJ1-5; unclear D gene. Germline CDR1 is SGHTS and CDR2 is YDEGEE. Between the trimmed V and J ends, which lost 4 bases and 6 bases, there was a span of 17 bases. The CDR3 runs 15 residues. This CDR3 is CASSLGGSPGQPQHF. CDR3 nucleotide sequence: TGTGCCAGCAGCCTCGGAGGCAGTCCGGGTCAGCCCCAGCATTTT.

The genes are TRBV6-5 and TRBJ2-5; D ambiguous. The last part of the DNA fits TRBJ2-7 better; the J call may be wrong. In germline, CDR1 is MNHEY, CDR2 SVGAGI. The length of the CDR3 is 13 residues. The CDR3 is CASSLRAAYEQYF. The CDR3 DNA follows: TGTGCCAGCAGCCTTCGGGCCGCCTACGAGCAGTACTTC.

This chain joins TRBV5-8 and TRBJ1-4, with TRBD1 identical over 9 bases. This CDR3 contains 16 residues. V gave up 5 bases and J gave up 4 bases; unmatched junction bases: 9. The germline V gene has CDR1 SGHTS and CDR2 YDEGEE. The CDR3 coding sequence is TGTGCCAGCAGACGTCCGCGGGACAGGGATAATGAAAAACTGTTTTTT. Translation gives CASRRPRDRDNEKLFF.

The chain employs TRBV11-3 and TRBJ2-3; possible D gene TRBD2, 7 bases. Germline assignment: CDR1 SGHNT and CDR2 YENEEA. V dropped 1 base and J dropped 0 bases, with 17 bases sitting between them. CDR3 size: 18 residues. CDR3 bases: TGTGCCAGCAGCTTAGGGCCAGGGGAGGGTCCTAGCACAGATACGCAGTATTTT. As protein: CASSLGPGEGPSTDTQYF.

The DNA of the CDR3 is TGTGCCAGCGGAGGGGGGGAAAGTTGGAACTATGGCTACACCTTC. It translates to CASGGGESWNYGYTF. V gene TRBV19 combines with J gene TRBJ1-2, with D tentatively TRBD1 (6 bases). The CDR3 consists of 15 residues. The germline V and J ends were trimmed by 9 bases and 2 bases, with 19 bases remaining between them. Germline loops: CDR1 LNHDA, CDR2 SQIVND (reference sequence).

This clone turned up a few times. This chain connects TRBV9 to TRBJ1-5; no clear D gene. Germline V gene lookup returns CDR1 SGDLS and CDR2 YYNGEE. Trimming stripped 0 bases from V and 5 bases from J, with 9 bases between. The CDR3 contains 14 residues. The CDR3 sequence is CASSVGVSDQPQHF. The DNA for the CDR3 is TGTGCCAGCAGCGTAGGAGTATCGGATCAGCCCCAGCATTTT. Full variable domain (outside the CDR3, taken from reference TRBV9 and TRBJ1-5): DSGVTQTPKHLITATGQRVTLRCSPRSGDLSVYWYQQSLDQGLQFLIQYYNGEERAKGNILERFSAQQFPDLHSELNLSSLELGDSALYFCASSVGVSDQPQHFGDGTRLSIL.

The rearrangement uses TRBV10-3 and TRBJ2-1; TRBD2 agrees at 7 bases. The CDR3 has 18 residues. Germline CDR1 is ENHRY and CDR2 is SYGVKD. V lost 8 bases, J lost 2 bases, and 18 bases stayed unmatched. The CDR3 protein is CAIAERDYTNITYNEQFF. The CDR3 DNA reads TGTGCCATCGCTGAGCGGGACTATACCAATATAACCTACAATGAGCAGTTCTTC.

The V gene is TRBV27, the J gene TRBJ2-5; unclear D gene. The CDR3 consists of 13 residues. Trimming shortened V by 5 bases and J by 9 bases, and 16 bases separated the two germline ends. Per germline, CDR1 MNHEY and CDR2 SMNVEV (reference sequence). In nucleotides, the CDR3 is TGTGCCAGCAGTCCATTCTCCATTTCTGCCCAGTACTTC. Residues: CASSPFSISAQYF.

The V and J genes are TRBV5-1 and TRBJ1-1; TRBD1 might be the D (6 bases). CDR1 SGHRS and CDR2 YFSETQ come from the germline V gene. The CDR3 is made up of 16 amino acids. V lost 7 bases and J lost 4, with 23 bases in between. The DNA for the CDR3 is TGCGCCAGCTTTCCCCAACAGGGTACGTCTGGCACTGAAGCTTTCTTT. Protein product: CASFPQQGTSGTEAFF.

This clone was found once. The V call is TRBV5-4, the J call TRBJ2-5, with D hard to call. This CDR3 is 16 amino acids long. The V end was cut by 2 bases, the J end by 5 bases, with 19 bases between. Germline-derived CDR1 and CDR2 are SGHNT and YYREEE (reference sequence). CDR3 in amino acids: CASSFGDLGFEETQYF. The CDR3 DNA reads as TGTGCCAGCAGCTTTGGGGATCTCGGGTTTGAGGAGACCCAGTACTTC.